This T cell receptor beta chain was recovered during a study of T cells in Graves' hyperthyroidism and ophthalmopathy. Study-wide findings and caveats: Clonotypes that were expanded in thyroid above 0.001 mostly appeared in blood too.

This clonotype was detected many times. Its cognate antigen is unknown. This CDR3 comprises 15 residues. Trimming removed 4 bases from V and 4 bases from J; junction bases left unmatched: 8. Germline assignment: CDR1 SGHRS and CDR2 YFSETQ. From RNA transcripts, TCR beta CDR3 regions were amplified. HTBI primers drove first-round RT-PCR of the TCR CDR3. TCRdb used MiXCR to reprocess the multiplex PCR reads, holding one entry per CDR3 protein. The sample contains fewer than 550,000 distinct CDR3 sequences, approximately 14% of which appear only once. The source of this sequence is a young woman with Graves' hyperthyroidism. The rearrangement uses TRBV5-1 and TRBJ2-7, with 10 nucleotides matching TRBD1. Sequencing was carried out using blood. CDR3 bases: TGCGCCAGCAGCCCCGAATCGGGACAGGGGTACGAGCAGTACTTC. Amino acids: CASSPESGQGYEQYF. The variable domain in full, completed from reference TRBV5-1 and TRBJ2-7, reads KAGVTQTPRYLIKTRGQQVTLSCSPISGHRSVSWYQQTPGQGLQFLFEYFSETQRNKGNFPGRFSGRQFSNSRSEMNVSTLELGDSALYLCASSPESGQGYEQYFGPGTRLTVT.